What follows are 20 T cell receptor beta chains derived from one specimen sequenced in a study of control samples from healthy donors and cancer patients. TCRdb's copy holds only in-frame clones and misses some; the assay was immunoSEQ multiplex PCR. Of about 13,000 clones in the sample, 60% to 85% were seen once. Sequencing input: formalin-fixed, paraffin-embedded tissue. Every receptor here comes from a male donor with melanoma.

The count of this clone is one. The V and J genes are TRBV5-5 and TRBJ2-7, with D tentatively TRBD1 (6 bases). Germline CDR1 reads SGHKS; CDR2 reads YYEKEE (reference sequence). V gave up 4 bases and J gave up 0 bases, with 14 bases separating them. The CDR3 totals 15 residues. The CDR3 DNA sequence: TGTGCCAGCAGCGCGCTGACAGGTGCCTCCTACGAGCAGTACTTC. It codes for CASSALTGASYEQYF.

This chain uses TRBV28 with TRBJ2-3; no clear D gene. Per the germline V gene, CDR1 is MDHEN and CDR2 is SYDVKM. V was pared by 5 bases and J by 5 bases, with 14 bases between. CDR3 length: 14 amino acids. CDR3 bases: TGTGCCAGCAGTCCCCCGTCGGCGGAAGATACGCAGTATTTT. Residues: CASSPPSAEDTQYF.

The V and J genes are TRBV11-2 and TRBJ2-7, with 10 nucleotides matching TRBD2. J lost 4 bases, V lost 7 bases, and 7 bases had no gene match. Germline values: CDR1 SGHAT, CDR2 FQNNGV. The CDR3 is 14 amino acids. The CDR3 nucleotides are TGTGCCAGCACACTTTCTAGCGGGGGTTACGAGCAGTACTTC. This translates into CASTLSSGGYEQYF.

This chain links TRBV5-6 with TRBJ2-5; D is tentatively TRBD1 or TRBD2 (5 bases each). The CDR3 runs 15 residues. The germline V and J ends were trimmed by 0 bases and 2 bases, with 11 bases remaining between them. From germline, CDR1 is SGHDT and CDR2 YYEEEE. CDR3 region: CASSLAGRAQETQYF. The CDR3 DNA reads TGTGCCAGCAGCTTGGCAGGGCGGGCTCAAGAGACCCAGTACTTC.

The chain carries TRBV21-1 and TRBJ2-1; the D call TRBD1 from the table was never checked on the DNA. TRBV21-1 is flagged as a pseudogene. The CDR3 runs 17 residues. This CDR3 reads CASSKGVVDRGRNEQFF. CDR3 in DNA: TGTGCCAGCAGCAAAGGTGTTGTGGACAGGGGTCGGAATGAGCAGTTCTTC.

The chain couples TRBV28 to TRBJ1-1, with D possibly matching TRBD1 (5 bases). The germline gives CDR1 MDHEN, CDR2 SYDVKM. The length of the CDR3 is 13 residues. Trimming shortened V by 5 bases and J by 1 base, and 8 bases separated the two germline ends. Here the CDR3 DNA reads TGTGCCAGCAGTCCGGGGGGGAACACTGAAGCTTTCTTT. Its protein is CASSPGGNTEAFF.

The J gene is TRBJ2-2, the V gene TRBV4-2, with 7 bases fitting TRBD2. The CDR3 is made up of 14 amino acids. Looked up from germline, CDR1 is LGHNA and CDR2 is YNFKEQ. V lost 3 bases, J lost 6 bases, and 4 bases stayed unmatched. CDR3 in amino acids: CASSHDGLAGELFF. The CDR3 DNA is TGTGCCAGCAGCCACGACGGACTAGCCGGGGAGCTGTTTTTT.

The CDR3 coding sequence is TGTGCCAGCAGATTGGGTGAATCCTACGAGCAGTACTTC. It yields the protein CASRLGESYEQYF. The rearrangement uses TRBV7-8 and TRBJ2-7, with D hard to call. The CDR3 spans 13 residues. Per germline, CDR1 SGHVS and CDR2 FQNEAQ. Trimming removed 6 bases at V and 1 base at J, with 10 bases between. The full variable domain, with the rest looked up from reference TRBV7-8 and TRBJ2-7, is GAGVSQSPRYKVAKRGQDVALRCDPISGHVSLFWYQQALGQGPEFLTYFQNEAQLDKSGLPSDRFFAERPEGSVSTLKIQRTQQEDSAVYLCASRLGESYEQYFGPGTRLTVT.

The rearrangement links TRBV4-3 to TRBJ1-1; D is uncertain. The V gene's germline CDR1 is LGHNA and CDR2 YSLEER. This CDR3 is built from 14 residues. Trimming cost V 0 bases and J 0 bases, with 5 bases left between them. CDR3 nucleotide sequence: TGCGCCAGCAGCCAAGATCACATGAACACTGAAGCTTTCTTT. This sequence encodes CASSQDHMNTEAFF.

As concerns this clone: An end of the junction does not agree with germline; a read error may underlie this. The V gene is TRBV19, the J gene TRBJ2-3, with 11 bases that match TRBD2. The CDR3 runs to 14 residues. CDR1 is LNHDA and CDR2 is SQIVND in the germline V gene (reference sequence). CDR3 loop: CTSAASGGTDTQYF. CDR3 sequence (DNA): TGTACCAGTGCCGCTAGCGGGGGGACAGATACGCAGTATTTT.

The chain employs TRBV3-1 (or the pseudogene TRBV3-2) and TRBJ1-2, with D unclear. This CDR3 spans 14 amino acids. Germline assignment: CDR1 LGHDT and CDR2 YNNKEL (reference sequence). V was shortened by 1 base and J by 3 bases, with 9 bases between the two germline ends. The CDR3 DNA reads as TGTGCCAGCAGCCAAGTAGAAGGACACTATGGCTACACCTTC. Amino acids: CASSQVEGHYGYTF.

This clone was counted a few times. J is TRBJ2-3 and V is TRBV5-1, with D perhaps matching TRBD1 or TRBD2 (6 bases each). CDR1 is SGHRS, CDR2 YFSETQ, per germline. The CDR3 covers 15 residues. The V end was cut by 1 base, the J end by 6 bases, with 15 bases between. DNA for the CDR3: TGCGCCAGCAGCTTGAACGGGGGCCCCTTGGATACGCAGTATTTT. Protein product: CASSLNGGPLDTQYF.

The V call is TRBV5-1, the J call TRBJ1-6; 7 nucleotides match TRBD1. The V and J ends lost 0 bases and 7 bases, in that order; junction bases with no gene match: 7. The CDR3 extends over 16 amino acids. Germline V gene lookup returns CDR1 SGHRS and CDR2 YFSETQ. Here the CDR3 DNA reads TGCGCCAGCAGCTTGGTCGCGGGACAGTCAAATTCACCCCTCCACTTT. This sequence encodes CASSLVAGQSNSPLHF.

The chain joins TRBV5-5 to TRBJ2-5; 7 bases align to TRBD2. Trimming at V came to 3 bases and at J to 5 bases, leaving 4 bases not matched to a gene. The germline CDR1 and CDR2 sequences are SGHKS and YYEKEE (reference sequence). The CDR3 is 13 residues long. CDR3 coding DNA: TGTGCCAGCAGCTGGGGGGGTCAGGAGACCCAGTACTTC. As protein: CASSWGGQETQYF. Looking up the rest from reference TRBV5-5 and TRBJ2-5 gives the full variable domain: DAGVTQSPTHLIKTRGQQVTLRCSPISGHKSVSWYQQVLGQGPQFIFQYYEKEERGRGNFPDRFSARQFPNYSSELNVNALLLGDSALYLCASSWGGQETQYFGPGTRLLVL.

This clone was detected only a few times. The chain recombines TRBV19 with TRBJ1-1; D gene ambiguous. The CDR3 extends over 13 amino acids. Trimming removed 5 bases from V and 6 bases from J, with 13 bases in between. Germline V gene lookup returns CDR1 LNHDA and CDR2 SQIVND (reference sequence). CDR3 sequence (DNA): TGTGCCAGTAGTCCCCAAGGAGCATCTGAAGCTTTCTTT. Protein: CASSPQGASEAFF.

The rearrangement links TRBV7-9 to TRBJ1-1; a weak D match, TRBD1 (5 bases). Trimming left V 2 bases short and J 4 bases short, with 17 bases between. The CDR3 has 16 amino acids. CDR1 and CDR2 from the germline V gene are SEHNR and FQNEAQ (reference sequence). The CDR3 protein is CASSLHNQGARTEAFF. The DNA for the CDR3 is TGTGCCAGCAGCTTACACAATCAGGGAGCCCGCACTGAAGCTTTCTTT.

The V call is TRBV7-6, the J call TRBJ2-5, with 7 bases aligning to TRBD2. CDR1 and CDR2 from the germline V gene are SGHVS and FNYEAQ. CDR3 length: 17 amino acids. Trimming took 5 bases from V and 0 from J; bases not matched to a gene: 12. CDR3 sequence (DNA): TGTGCCAGCAGCCACAACCCGCGCGGGGGATACCAAGAGACCCAGTACTTC. Protein sequence: CASSHNPRGGYQETQYF.

J is TRBJ2-3 and V is TRBV4-2; a possible D gene is TRBD2 (5 bases). The CDR3 runs to 15 residues. V was clipped by 0 bases and J by 1 base, with 8 bases between them. CDR1 is LGHNA, CDR2 YNFKEQ, per germline. The CDR3 sequence is CASSQDRTGTDTQYF. The CDR3 DNA is TGTGCCAGCAGCCAAGATCGGACTGGCACAGATACGCAGTATTTT.

The chain couples TRBV11-3 to TRBJ2-5; tentative D call: TRBD2 (5 bases). This CDR3 region has 13 residues. Germline CDR1 is SGHNT and CDR2 is YENEEA. V shed 3 bases and J shed 5 bases, with 10 bases lying between them. CDR3 protein: CASSFGSGETQYF. CDR3 DNA: TGTGCCAGCAGCTTTGGATCGGGGGAGACCCAGTACTTC.

The chain links TRBV5-1 to TRBJ2-5, with 15 bases lining up with TRBD2. The V gene end was trimmed by 3 bases and the J gene end by 4 bases; junction bases not matched to a gene: 4. CDR1 SGHRS and CDR2 YFSETQ come from the germline V gene. The CDR3 has 16 residues. The CDR3 sequence is CASSSGLAGGRETQYF. In nucleotides, the CDR3 is TGCGCCAGCAGCTCCGGACTAGCGGGGGGGCGAGAGACCCAGTACTTC.